The 2 T cell receptor beta chains below come from one sample, sequenced in a study of cytomegalovirus exposure and HLA in healthy donors. Researchers ran the PCR with 60 Vbeta and 13 Jbeta primers. Sequencing was performed with immunoSEQ multiplex PCR; in TCRdb, only in-frame clones are kept and a portion is missing. This sample carries 60,000 to 75,000 clones, roughly nine tenths of them seen once, and the ten largest clones take roughly an eighth. The sequenced sample consisted of PBMCs. The receptors originated from a young woman in good health and CMV-seropositive.

The chain links TRBV6-1 to TRBJ2-7; D may be TRBD2 (6 bases). This CDR3 has 14 amino acids. Germline CDR1 reads MNHNS; CDR2 reads SASEGT. Trimming removed 4 bases from V and 4 bases from J, with 14 bases in between. CDR3 in amino acids: CASSGDAGSYEQYF. The CDR3 nucleotides are TGTGCCAGCAGTGGGGATGCGGGGAGTTACGAGCAGTACTTC.

To note about this clone: The junction departs from the called germline gene at one end, perhaps through a read error. The chain recombines TRBV28 with TRBJ1-2, with 9 nucleotides matching TRBD1. The CDR3 length is 16 residues. Germline CDR1 reads MDHEN; CDR2 reads SYDVKM. CDR3: CASRPTGQGSLGGYPF. Written as DNA, the CDR3 is TGTGCCAGCAGACCAACGGGACAGGGTTCCTTGGGTGGCTACCCCTTC.